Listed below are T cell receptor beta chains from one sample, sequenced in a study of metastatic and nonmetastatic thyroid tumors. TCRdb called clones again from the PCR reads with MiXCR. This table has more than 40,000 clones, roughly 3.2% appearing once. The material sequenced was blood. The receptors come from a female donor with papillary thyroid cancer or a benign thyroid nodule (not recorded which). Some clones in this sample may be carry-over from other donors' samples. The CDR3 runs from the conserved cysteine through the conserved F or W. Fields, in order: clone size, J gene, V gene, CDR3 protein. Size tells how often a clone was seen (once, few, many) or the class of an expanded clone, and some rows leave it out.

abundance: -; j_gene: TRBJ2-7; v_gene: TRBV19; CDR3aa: CASTQGLWGEQYF
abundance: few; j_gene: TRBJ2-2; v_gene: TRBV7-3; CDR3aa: CASSPRRTTNTGELFF
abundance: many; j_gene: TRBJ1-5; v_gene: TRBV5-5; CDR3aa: CASSFDGLSNQPQHF
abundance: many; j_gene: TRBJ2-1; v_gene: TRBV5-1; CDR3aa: CASSLGGSYNEQFF
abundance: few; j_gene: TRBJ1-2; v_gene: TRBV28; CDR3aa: CASSLGFYGYTF
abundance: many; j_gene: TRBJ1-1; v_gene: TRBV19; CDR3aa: CASSARASTNTEAFF
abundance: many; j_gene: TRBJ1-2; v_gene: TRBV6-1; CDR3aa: CASIGGQGYTF
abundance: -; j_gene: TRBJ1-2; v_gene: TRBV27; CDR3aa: CASSFEGNYGYTF
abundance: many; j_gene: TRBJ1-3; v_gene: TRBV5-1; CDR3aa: CASRPGVGTEGNTIYF
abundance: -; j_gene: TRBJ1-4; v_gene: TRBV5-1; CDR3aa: CASSLGSETTNEKLFF
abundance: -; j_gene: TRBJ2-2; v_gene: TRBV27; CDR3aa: CASSPPLAGANTGGLFF
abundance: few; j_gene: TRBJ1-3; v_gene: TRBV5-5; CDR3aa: CASSWQDSGNTIYF
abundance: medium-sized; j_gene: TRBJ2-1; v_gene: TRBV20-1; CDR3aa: CSAGVTSGFWNEQFF
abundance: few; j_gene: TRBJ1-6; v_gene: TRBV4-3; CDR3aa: CASSHHDRGPSPLHF
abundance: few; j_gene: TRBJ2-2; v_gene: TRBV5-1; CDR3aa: CASRGRNPNTGELFF
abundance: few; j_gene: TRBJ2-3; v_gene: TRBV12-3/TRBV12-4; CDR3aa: CASSLGGGTDTQYF
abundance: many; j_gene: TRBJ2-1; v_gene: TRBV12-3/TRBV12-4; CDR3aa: CASTPGGTVYNEQFF
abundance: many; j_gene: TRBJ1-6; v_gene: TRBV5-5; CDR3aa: CASSLEGQYNSPLHF
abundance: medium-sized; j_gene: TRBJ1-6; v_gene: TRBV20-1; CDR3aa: CSASQGISYNSPLHF
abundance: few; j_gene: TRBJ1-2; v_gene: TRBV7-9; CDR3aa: CASSLMGGGYTF
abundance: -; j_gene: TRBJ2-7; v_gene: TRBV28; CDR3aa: CASSQGQGAGEYF
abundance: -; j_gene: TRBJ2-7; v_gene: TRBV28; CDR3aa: CASTPPGAAYEQYF
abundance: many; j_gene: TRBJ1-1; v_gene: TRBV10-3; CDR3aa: CATTHGENTEAFF
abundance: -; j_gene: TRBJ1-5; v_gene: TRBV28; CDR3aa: CASSLGEWLQPQHF
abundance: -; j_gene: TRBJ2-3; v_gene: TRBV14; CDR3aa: CASRLAGLKDTQYF
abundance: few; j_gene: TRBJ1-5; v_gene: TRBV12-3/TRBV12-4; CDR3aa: CASSLVGWRANQPQHF
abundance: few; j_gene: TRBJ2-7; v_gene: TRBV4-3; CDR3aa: CASSQILAGSYEQYF
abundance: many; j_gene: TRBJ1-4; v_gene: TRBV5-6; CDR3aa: CASSLFPENEKLFF
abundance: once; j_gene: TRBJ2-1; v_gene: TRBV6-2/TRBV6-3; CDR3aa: CASCPSGRVAEQFF
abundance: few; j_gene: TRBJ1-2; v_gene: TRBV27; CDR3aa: CASSLSSSGTYGYTF
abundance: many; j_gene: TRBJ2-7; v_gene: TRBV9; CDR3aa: CASSPTGVSYEQYF
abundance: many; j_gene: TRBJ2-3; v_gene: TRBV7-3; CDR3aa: CASSPIVGNTDTQYF
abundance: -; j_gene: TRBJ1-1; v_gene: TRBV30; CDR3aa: CAWRGRQIEAFF
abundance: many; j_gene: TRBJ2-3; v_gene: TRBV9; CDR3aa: CASSAGVGGGGADTQYF
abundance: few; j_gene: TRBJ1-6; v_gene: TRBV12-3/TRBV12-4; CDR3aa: CASSLRRDNSPLHF
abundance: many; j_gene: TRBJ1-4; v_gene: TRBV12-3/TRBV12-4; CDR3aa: CASSPGTEKLFF
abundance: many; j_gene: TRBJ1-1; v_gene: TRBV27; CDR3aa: CASSLGLGQPATEAFF
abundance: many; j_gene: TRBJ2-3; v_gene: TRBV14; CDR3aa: CASSHTDTQYF